This TCR beta chain stems from a study of T cell responses to AZD1222 COVID-19 vaccine. With respect to this clone: Its specificity is not known.

This CDR3 spans 16 amino acids. J was trimmed by 1 base and V by 2 bases; bases with no gene match: 7. Germline V gene sequence: CDR1 MNHEY, CDR2 SVGAGI. This table comes from immunoSEQ multiplex PCR, and its TCRdb copy is limited to in-frame clones, with some not included. Here the sample spans hundreds of thousands of clones, roughly 91% being singletons. Findings of the study overall: Unmutated variant regions reportedly attract nearly half of all spike-specific TCRs. Females made up more of the donors, who were largely white British, and clonal diversity may have come out too low. Repertoire sampling happened only post peak T cell response. CD4 TCRs linked to vaccination spanned spike, dominating at 160-218 and 743-854.

The receptor's source is an adult in good health. This chain joins TRBV6-5 and TRBJ1-1; 7 positions agree with TRBD1. This material consisted of peripheral blood, taken on day 0 of MenACWY control vaccination. The CDR3 nucleotides are TGTGCCAGCAGTTACGAGGGGACAGTTCCGAACACTGAAGCTTTCTTT. It specifies CASSYEGTVPNTEAFF.